The rows below give T cell receptor beta chains drawn from one sample of a study of T cell responses to AZD1222 COVID-19 vaccine. The table came from immunoSEQ multiplex PCR; TCRdb's copy has only in-frame clones and leaves some out. The table has some 150,000 clones, about 90% seen once; the top ten hold just over 9%. The sample was peripheral blood, taken 28 days after the second AZD1222 dose. These receptors came from an adult who received the AZD1222 COVID-19 vaccine. The CDR3 runs from the conserved cysteine through the conserved F or W. Each record gives: D gene, V gene, clone size, J gene, CDR3 DNA, CDR3 protein. A D gene is named only where the DNA matches it firmly. Size tells how often a clone was seen (once, few, many) or the class of an expanded clone, and some rows leave it out.

TRBD1	TRBV19	.	TRBJ1-5	TGTGCCAGTAGTACTTTAGGACAGGGGGAGAATCAGCCCCAGCATTTT	CASSTLGQGENQPQHF
TRBD1	TRBV28	few	TRBJ1-2	TGTGCCACAAGACAGGGGTTTTCCCCAAACTATGGCTACACCTTC	CATRQGFSPNYGYTF
TRBD1	TRBV5-1	few	TRBJ2-1	TGCGCCAGCAGCTTGGCGCCCGTGACAGGGTTCATCGATGAGCAGTTCTTC	CASSLAPVTGFIDEQFF
TRBD1	TRBV7-2	.	TRBJ2-7	TGTGCCAGCAGCGTCCGGACAGGGGGCGTAAACGAGCAGTACTTC	CASSVRTGGVNEQYF
.	TRBV27	.	TRBJ1-6	TGTGCCAGCAGTTTGAGGGGATTCTATAATTCACCCCTCCACTTT	CASSLRGFYNSPLHF
TRBD1	TRBV28	.	TRBJ2-2	TGTGCCAGCAGTCCGACCGGGACAGCCCGAGAGCTGTTTTTT	CASSPTGTARELFF
.	TRBV7-2	.	TRBJ1-6	TGTGCCAGCAGCTTAGTTGTACAGGGTAATCCCCTCCACTTT	CASSLVVQGNPLHF
.	TRBV7-9	once	TRBJ1-2	TGTGCCAGCAGCGTAGATGACTATGGCTACACCTTC	CASSVDDYGYTF
.	TRBV28	.	TRBJ2-3	TGTGCCAGCACCCGCGTGGTCACAGATACGCAGTATTTT	CASTRVVTDTQYF
.	TRBV4-3	.	TRBJ1-5	TGCGCCAGCAGCCAAGATGGGAGGGAAAGACAGCCCCAGCATTTT	CASSQDGRERQPQHF